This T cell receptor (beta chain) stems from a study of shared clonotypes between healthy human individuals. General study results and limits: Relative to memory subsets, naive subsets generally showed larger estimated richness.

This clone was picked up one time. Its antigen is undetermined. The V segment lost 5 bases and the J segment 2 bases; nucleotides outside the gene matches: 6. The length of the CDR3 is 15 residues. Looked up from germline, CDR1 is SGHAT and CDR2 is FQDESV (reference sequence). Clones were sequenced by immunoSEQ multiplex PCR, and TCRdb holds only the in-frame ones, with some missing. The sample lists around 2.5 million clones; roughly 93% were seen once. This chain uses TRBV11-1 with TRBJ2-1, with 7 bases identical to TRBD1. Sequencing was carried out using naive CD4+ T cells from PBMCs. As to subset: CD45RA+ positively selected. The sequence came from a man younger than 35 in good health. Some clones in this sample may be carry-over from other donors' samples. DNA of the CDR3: TGTGCCAGCAGCACGGGACAGAACACCTACAATGAGCAGTTCTTC. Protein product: CASSTGQNTYNEQFF. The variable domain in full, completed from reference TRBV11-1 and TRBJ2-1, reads EAEVAQSPRYKITEKSQAVAFWCDPISGHATLYWYRQILGQGPELLVQFQDESVVDDSQLPKDRFSAERLKGVDSTLKIQPAELGDSAMYLCASSTGQNTYNEQFFGPGTRLTVL.